This entry lists 2 T cell receptor beta chains sequenced from one sample in a study of blood T cells in healthy people across ages. A sample-barcoded 5' primer and a J-beta primer mix were used in a second PCR of roughly 7 to 12 cycles. TCRdb recomputed calls from the 5' RACE reads with MiXCR, one row per CDR3 protein. The sample yields about 1.4 million distinct CDR3 sequences, roughly 60% seen once. The sample consisted of blood. The receptors were sampled from a man younger than 30 in good health.

This clonotype has just a few counts. This chain connects TRBV20-1 to TRBJ2-3; maybe TRBD1 (5 bases). Trimming removed 1 base at V and 0 bases at J, with 17 bases between. Germline CDR1 is DFQATT and CDR2 is SNEGSKA (reference sequence). The CDR3 sequence is 17 residues long. This CDR3 is CSARAPPGHSSTDTQYF. CDR3 DNA: TGCAGTGCTAGAGCCCCGCCAGGACATTCTAGCACAGATACGCAGTATTTT.

CDR3 sequence reads: CSARDGTAGLYNEQFF. The DNA of the CDR3 is TGCAGTGCTAGAGATGGGACAGCCGGCCTCTACAATGAGCAGTTCTTC. The gene calls are TRBV20-1 and TRBJ2-1, with 7 bases that match TRBD1. This CDR3 contains 16 residues. The trim removed 0 bases at V and 3 bases at J, leaving 8 bases unmatched. Germline loops: CDR1 DFQATT, CDR2 SNEGSKA (reference sequence).